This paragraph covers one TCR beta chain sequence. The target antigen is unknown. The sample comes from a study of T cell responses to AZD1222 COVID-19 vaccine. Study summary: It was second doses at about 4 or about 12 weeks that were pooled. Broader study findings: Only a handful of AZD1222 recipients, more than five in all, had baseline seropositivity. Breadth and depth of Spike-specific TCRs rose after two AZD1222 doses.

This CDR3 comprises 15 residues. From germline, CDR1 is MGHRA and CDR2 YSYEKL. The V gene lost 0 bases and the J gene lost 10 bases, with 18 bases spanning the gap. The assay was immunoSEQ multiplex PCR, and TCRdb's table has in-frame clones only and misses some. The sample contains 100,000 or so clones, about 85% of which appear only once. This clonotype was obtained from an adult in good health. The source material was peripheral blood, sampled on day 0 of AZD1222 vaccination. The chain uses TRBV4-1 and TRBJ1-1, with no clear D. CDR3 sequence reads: CASSQEPSGVLGAFF. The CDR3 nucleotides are TGCGCCAGCAGCCAAGAACCCTCCGGTGTTTTGGGAGCTTTCTTT.